This TCR beta chain was sequenced in a study of T cell responses to AZD1222 COVID-19 vaccine. Study-level points and caveats: Following two doses of AZD1222, Spike-specific TCR breadth and depth rose. Donors in the cohort were predominantly white British and more often female, and clonal diversity was possibly underestimated.

The CDR3 is 15 amino acids. CDR1 and CDR2 (germline): GTSNPN, SVGIG (reference sequence). V was pared by 3 bases and J by 4 bases, with 7 bases of the junction left unmatched. Assay used: immunoSEQ multiplex PCR; TCRdb lists only in-frame clones, some missing. The table records under 200,000 clones, about 92% of them present only once. In regard to this clone: The antigen is undetermined.

This sequence originates from an adult who received the MenACWY meningococcal vaccine as a control. The sequences come from peripheral blood, collected 28 days after the second dose of the MenACWY control vaccine. The V and J genes are TRBV30 and TRBJ1-2, with 11 bases aligning to TRBD1. The CDR3 is CAWRRTGGLFYGYTF. DNA for the CDR3: TGTGCCTGGAGACGGACAGGGGGCTTATTCTATGGCTACACCTTC.